Below are 4 T cell receptor beta chains sequenced from a single sample in a study of blood T cell repertoires in COVID-19 (dated by TCRdb to 2019 to 2021). The library was prepared using the immunoSEQ multiplex PCR assay. TCRdb retrieved this table from immuneACCESS and kept in-frame rearrangements only. Not all clones are present; in checked studies, unresolved V genes account for under half, and no reason is known for the remainder. The sample includes over 200,000 clones, with about 88% observed a single time. 1.5% to 2% of the sample is taken by the ten largest. The sample was peripheral blood. Receptors were obtained from a man aged 35 to 55 with active or convalescent COVID-19.

A single count supports this clone. V is TRBV9 and J is TRBJ2-3, with unresolved D. CDR3 length: 12 amino acids. The germline V gene has CDR1 SGDLS and CDR2 YYNGEE. The ends were cut back, 3 bases at V and 8 bases at J, with 10 bases in the middle. The CDR3 loop is CASSETHTTQYF. DNA of the CDR3: TGTGCCAGCAGCGAAACTCATACTACGCAGTATTTT.

The genes are TRBV27 and TRBJ2-1; TRBD2 agrees at 10 bases. Germline V CDR1 and CDR2: MNHEY, SMNVEV (reference sequence). Trimming at V came to 6 bases and at J to 7 bases, leaving 12 bases not matched to a gene. The CDR3 is made up of 16 amino acids. CDR3 protein: CASRKEPLAGVNEQFF. In DNA, the CDR3 is TGTGCCAGCAGGAAGGAGCCGCTAGCGGGAGTAAATGAGCAGTTCTTC.

In its sample, this clone ranks as medium-sized. V is TRBV28 and J is TRBJ1-1; TRBD1 agrees at 10 bases. V shed 8 bases and J 7 bases; nucleotides not matched to a gene: 4. In germline, CDR1 is MDHEN, CDR2 SYDVKM. The CDR3 has 12 residues. This CDR3 is CASGGQGGEAFF. The CDR3 bases are TGTGCCAGCGGCGGACAGGGGGGTGAAGCTTTCTTT.

As regards this clone: Other nucleotide sequences from this sample produce the same CDR3. The chain uses TRBV6-5 and TRBJ1-1; D remains unclear. CDR1 MNHEY and CDR2 SVGAGI come from the germline V gene. Trimming took 2 bases from V and 1 from J, leaving 5 bases between them. The CDR3 has 13 amino acids. This chain's CDR3 is CASSYGRNTEAFF. The CDR3 nucleotides read TGTGCCAGCAGTTACGGGAGGAACACTGAAGCTTTCTTT.